These 17 T cell receptor beta chains originate from one sample sequenced in a study of cytomegalovirus exposure and HLA in healthy donors (dated by TCRdb to about 2017). Libraries were made using the immunoSEQ multiplex PCR assay. The table comes from immuneACCESS by way of TCRdb, which keeps in-frame sequences with V and J called. Part of the clones is missing from these tables; in studies checked, under half for an unresolved V gene and the rest for unknown reasons. This sample is represented by about 140,000 clones; almost 90% of them were singletons. Jointly, the top ten make up 6.5% to 8.5% of the sample. The specimen sequenced was PBMCs. Receptors originate from a woman under 30 in good health and CMV-seropositive.

The chain links TRBV4-3 to TRBJ2-7; TRBD2 matches at 7 bases. The CDR3 extends over 17 amino acids. The V and J ends lost 0 bases and 2 bases, in that order; junction bases with no gene match: 10. Germline-derived CDR1 and CDR2 are LGHNA and YSLEER. The CDR3 nucleotides read TGCGCCAGCAGCCAAGATTTAACCCGGGGGGTAGCCTACGAGCAGTACTTC. Translated, it gives CASSQDLTRGVAYEQYF.

The genes are TRBV9 and TRBJ2-1; TRBD2 agrees at 9 bases. The ends lost 2 bases at V and 3 bases at J; junction bases unmatched: 3. This CDR3 region has 15 residues. Germline CDR1 reads SGDLS; CDR2 reads YYNGEE. CDR3 region: CASSVAGGGYNEQFF. CDR3 sequence (DNA): TGTGCCAGCAGCGTTGCGGGAGGGGGCTACAATGAGCAGTTCTTC.

The genes are TRBV4-1 and TRBJ2-1, with D perhaps TRBD1 (5 bases). V dropped 1 base and J dropped 2 bases, with 15 bases sitting between them. Germline loops: CDR1 MGHRA, CDR2 YSYEKL. The CDR3 runs 17 residues. The CDR3 DNA reads TGCGCCAGCAGCCAAGCCCGGCAGGGTAGGGCCTACAATGAGCAGTTCTTC. This gives the protein CASSQARQGRAYNEQFF.

The rearrangement uses TRBV2 and TRBJ2-1, with TRBD2 matching over 11 bases. Germline CDR1 is SNHLY and CDR2 is FYNNEI. Unmatched junction bases numbered 15, after V lost 8 bases and J lost 0 bases. CDR3 length equals 19 residues. CDR3 loop: CASLRGGRLAGRSYNEQFF. The DNA for the CDR3 is TGTGCCAGCTTACGAGGTGGGAGACTAGCGGGACGCTCCTACAATGAGCAGTTCTTC.

V gene TRBV28 combines with J gene TRBJ1-5; TRBD1 matches 10 bases. Trimming at V came to 4 bases and at J to 5 bases, leaving 2 bases not matched to a gene. This CDR3 region has 14 residues. Germline V gene lookup returns CDR1 MDHEN and CDR2 SYDVKM. The CDR3 sequence is CASSSGQGHQPQHF. In nucleotides, the CDR3 is TGTGCCAGCAGTTCGGGACAGGGGCATCAGCCCCAGCATTTT. Complete variable domain (other parts from reference TRBV28 and TRBJ1-5): DVKVTQSSRYLVKRTGEKVFLECVQDMDHENMFWYRQDPGLGLRLIYFSYDVKMKEKGDIPEGYSVSREKKERFSLILESASTNQTSMYLCASSSGQGHQPQHFGDGTRLSIL.

The chain combines TRBV2 with TRBJ2-3, with 7 bases fitting TRBD2. The CDR3 covers 14 residues. V dropped 10 bases and J dropped 0; count of bases not matched to a gene: 7. Germline V CDR1 and CDR2: SNHLY, FYNNEI. CDR3 DNA: TGTGCCACCAGAAGCGGGGCTAGCACAGATACGCAGTATTTT. Protein: CATRSGASTDTQYF.

V usage is TRBV28 and J usage is TRBJ2-5; TRBD1 is a possible D gene (6 bases). V lost 4 bases and J 0 bases, leaving 12 bases between the germline ends. Germline V gene data show CDR1 as MDHEN and CDR2 as SYDVKM. The CDR3 length is 15 residues. As DNA, the CDR3 is TGTGCCAGCAGTTCCTCAAGGGGGAACCAAGAGACCCAGTACTTC. Residues: CASSSSRGNQETQYF.

V and J are TRBV6-5 and TRBJ1-4; 7 nucleotides align to TRBD1. The CDR3 runs 14 residues. Germline CDR1 is MNHEY and CDR2 is SVGAGI. V lost 8 bases, J lost 7 bases, and 10 bases stayed unmatched. This CDR3 reads CASRRGLVGEKLFF. CDR3 coding DNA: TGTGCCAGCCGTAGGGGGCTGGTTGGTGAAAAACTGTTTTTT.

The CDR3, as DNA: TGTGCCAGCAGTACAGGGGCGATAGATACGCAGTATTTT. Amino acids: CASSTGAIDTQYF. V is TRBV25-1 and J is TRBJ2-3; 7 bases align to TRBD1. The germline CDR1 and CDR2 sequences are MGHDK and SYGVNS. CDR3 length equals 13 residues. J was trimmed by 5 bases and V by 5 bases; bases with no gene match: 4.

V usage is TRBV4-3 and J usage is TRBJ2-5, with 10 positions matching TRBD2. The CDR3 is made up of 15 amino acids. In germline, CDR1 is LGHNA, CDR2 YSLEER. The trim removed 3 bases at V and 3 bases at J, leaving 4 bases unmatched. The CDR3 DNA sequence: TGCGCCAGCAGCCATCAGCGGGGGGGAGAAGAGACCCAGTACTTC. This translates into CASSHQRGGEETQYF.

The chain's CDR3 is CASSSPERAGVREQYF. CDR3 DNA: TGTGCCAGCAGCTCCCCTGAGCGAGCGGGAGTACGTGAGCAGTACTTC. This chain links TRBV7-9 with TRBJ2-7; 8 bases fit TRBD2. In germline, CDR1 is SEHNR, CDR2 FQNEAQ (reference sequence). This CDR3 comprises 16 residues. The V segment lost 4 bases and the J segment 7 bases; nucleotides outside the gene matches: 15.

The chain joins TRBV4-3 to TRBJ1-2, with 8 positions matching TRBD1. Germline V gives CDR1 LGHNA, CDR2 YSLEER. This CDR3 region has 15 residues. Losses at the gene ends were 1 base for V and 5 bases for J; bases not matched to a gene: 6. The chain's CDR3 is CASSQAGTGGYGYTF. Here the CDR3 DNA reads TGCGCCAGCAGCCAAGCCGGGACAGGCGGTTATGGCTACACCTTC.

The V and J genes are TRBV5-4 and TRBJ2-2, with TRBD2 as a possible D gene (7 bases). The germline CDR1 and CDR2 sequences are SGHNT and YYREEE (reference sequence). Trimming stripped 0 bases from V and 2 bases from J, with 11 bases between. This CDR3 spans 16 amino acids. The CDR3 spells CASSLGGGGNTGELFF. For the CDR3, the DNA is TGTGCCAGCAGCTTGGGCGGGGGCGGTAACACCGGGGAGCTGTTTTTT.

The genes are TRBV28 and TRBJ2-7; D is possibly TRBD2 (6 bases). Germline-derived CDR1 and CDR2 are MDHEN and SYDVKM. CDR3 length equals 16 residues. V shed 3 bases and J shed 3 bases, with 18 bases lying between them. Here the CDR3 reads CASSLTRGGWGYEQYF. The CDR3 DNA reads TGTGCCAGCAGTTTGACTAGGGGTGGCTGGGGCTACGAGCAGTACTTC.

The table lists this clone with a count of one. The chain uses TRBV5-4 and TRBJ2-2, with D possibly matching TRBD2 (7 bases). From germline, CDR1 is SGHNT and CDR2 YYREEE (reference sequence). This CDR3 spans 17 amino acids. V was trimmed by 4 bases and J by 5 bases, leaving 21 bases between them. CDR3 region: CASSPPRGGGGTGELFF. Here the CDR3 DNA reads TGTGCCAGCAGCCCGCCGAGAGGAGGGGGGGGGACCGGGGAGCTGTTTTTT.

The sample holds one count of this clone. The CDR3 reads CASTPGSNHEKLFF. The CDR3 nucleotides read TGTGCCAGCACTCCCGGGTCCAATCATGAAAAACTGTTTTTT. The chain is built from TRBV28 and TRBJ1-4; D not resolved. Trimming removed 7 bases from V and 6 bases from J, with 15 bases in between. CDR1 and CDR2 (germline): MDHEN, SYDVKM. This CDR3 has 14 residues.

V usage is TRBV2 and J usage is TRBJ1-4; D possibly corresponds to TRBD1 (6 bases). The germline V gene encodes CDR1 SNHLY and CDR2 FYNNEI. The CDR3 runs 15 residues. Trimming cost V 4 bases and J 4 bases, with 13 bases left between them. The CDR3 nucleotides are TGTGCCAGCAGTGTAGGTGGGGGCTATAATGAAAAACTGTTTTTT. This translates into CASSVGGGYNEKLFF.